This TCR beta chain was recovered during a study of CD8 T cells in Susac syndrome. Whole-study results and caveats: By the study's own acknowledgment, its TCR sequencing and HLA analysis included relatively few individuals.

Reverse transcription used about 0.45 to 1 ug RNA and random hexamers. Amplification of TCR beta CDR3 spanned 54 Vbeta and 13 Jbeta via immunoSEQ multiplex PCR. From the immunoSEQ multiplex PCR reads, TCRdb called clonotypes with MiXCR, one entry per CDR3 protein. The table records approximately 180,000 distinct CDR3 sequences, around 95% of them present only once. Trimming cost V 1 base and J 3 bases, with 12 bases left between them. This CDR3 has 15 residues. Germline V CDR1 and CDR2: LGHNA, YSLEER. Turning to this clonotype: Its specificity is unknown.

It was negative isolation that provided the CD8+ and CD4+ T cells, whereas TEMRA cells were enriched by FACS. What was sequenced was CD4+ T cells from PBMCs. This chain connects TRBV4-3 to TRBJ1-2; maybe TRBD1 (5 bases). The TCR comes from a human donor with multiple sclerosis. CDR3: CASSQVITGYYGYTF. DNA of the CDR3: TGCGCCAGCAGCCAAGTAATTACAGGTTACTATGGCTACACCTTC.